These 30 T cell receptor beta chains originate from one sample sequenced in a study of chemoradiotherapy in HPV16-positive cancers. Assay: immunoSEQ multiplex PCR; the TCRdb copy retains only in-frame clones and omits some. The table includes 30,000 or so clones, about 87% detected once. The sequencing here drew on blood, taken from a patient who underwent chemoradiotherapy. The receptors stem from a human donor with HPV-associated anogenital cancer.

The CDR3 sequence is CASKDRGGGDGYTF. The CDR3 coding sequence is TGTGCCAGCAAAGACAGGGGAGGAGGAGATGGCTACACCTTC. The V and J genes are TRBV7-8 and TRBJ1-2; 8 nucleotides line up with TRBD1. This CDR3 region has 14 residues. Trimming took 7 bases from V and 6 from J; bases not matched to a gene: 10. CDR1 is SGHVS, CDR2 FQNEAQ, per germline.

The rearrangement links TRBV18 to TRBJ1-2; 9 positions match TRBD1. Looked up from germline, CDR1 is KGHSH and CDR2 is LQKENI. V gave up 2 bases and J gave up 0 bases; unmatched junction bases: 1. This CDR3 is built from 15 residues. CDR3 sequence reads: CASSPGTGPNYGYTF. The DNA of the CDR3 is TGTGCCAGCTCACCAGGGACAGGGCCTAACTATGGCTACACCTTC.

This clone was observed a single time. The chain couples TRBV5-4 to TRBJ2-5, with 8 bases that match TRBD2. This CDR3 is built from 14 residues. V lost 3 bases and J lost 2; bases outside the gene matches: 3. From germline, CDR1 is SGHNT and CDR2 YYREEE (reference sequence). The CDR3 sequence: CASSSGGGQETQYF. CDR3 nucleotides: TGTGCCAGCAGCTCCGGGGGGGGGCAAGAGACCCAGTACTTC.

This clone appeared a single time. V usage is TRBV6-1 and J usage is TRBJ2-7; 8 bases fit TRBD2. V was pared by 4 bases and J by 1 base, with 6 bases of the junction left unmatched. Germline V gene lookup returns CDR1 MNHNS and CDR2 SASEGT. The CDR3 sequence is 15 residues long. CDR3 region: CASSVTSGASYEQYF. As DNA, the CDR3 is TGTGCCAGCAGTGTTACTAGCGGCGCTTCCTACGAGCAGTACTTC.

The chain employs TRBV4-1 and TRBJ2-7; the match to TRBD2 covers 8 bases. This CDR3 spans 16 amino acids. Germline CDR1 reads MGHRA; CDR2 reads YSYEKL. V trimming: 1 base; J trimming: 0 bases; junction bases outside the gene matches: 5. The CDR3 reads CASSQVWTSHSYEQYF. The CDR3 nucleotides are TGCGCCAGCAGCCAAGTATGGACTAGCCACTCCTACGAGCAGTACTTC.

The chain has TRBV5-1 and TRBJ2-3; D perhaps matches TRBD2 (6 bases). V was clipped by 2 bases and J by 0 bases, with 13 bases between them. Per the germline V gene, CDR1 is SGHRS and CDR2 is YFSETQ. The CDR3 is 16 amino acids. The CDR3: CASSLARDPSTDTQYF. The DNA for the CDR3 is TGCGCCAGCAGCTTAGCGCGGGACCCTAGCACAGATACGCAGTATTTT.

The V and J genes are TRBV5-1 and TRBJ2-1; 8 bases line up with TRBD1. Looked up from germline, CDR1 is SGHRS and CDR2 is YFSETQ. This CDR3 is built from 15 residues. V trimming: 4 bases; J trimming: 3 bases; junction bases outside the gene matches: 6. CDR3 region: CASSARTGSYNEQFF. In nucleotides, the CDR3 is TGCGCCAGCAGCGCGAGGACAGGGAGCTACAATGAGCAGTTCTTC.

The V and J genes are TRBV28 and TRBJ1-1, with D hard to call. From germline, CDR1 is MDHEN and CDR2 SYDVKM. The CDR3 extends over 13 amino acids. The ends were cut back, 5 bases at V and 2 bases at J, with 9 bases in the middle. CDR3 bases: TGTGCCAGCAGTCGACCCACAAACACTGAAGCTTTCTTT. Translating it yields CASSRPTNTEAFF.

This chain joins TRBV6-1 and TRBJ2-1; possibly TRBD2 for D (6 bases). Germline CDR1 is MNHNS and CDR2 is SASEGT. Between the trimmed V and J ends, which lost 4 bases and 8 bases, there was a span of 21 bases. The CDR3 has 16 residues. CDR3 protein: CASSGDLRGTFYEQFF. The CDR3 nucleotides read TGTGCCAGCAGTGGGGACTTGCGCGGGACCTTCTATGAGCAGTTCTTC.

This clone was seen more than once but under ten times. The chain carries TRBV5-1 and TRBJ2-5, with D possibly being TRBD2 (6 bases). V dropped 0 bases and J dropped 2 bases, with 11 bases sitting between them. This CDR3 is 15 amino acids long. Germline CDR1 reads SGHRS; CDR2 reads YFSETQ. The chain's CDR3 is CASSLALGRQETQYF. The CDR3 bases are TGCGCCAGCAGCTTGGCCTTGGGGAGGCAAGAGACCCAGTACTTC.

The chain's CDR3 is CASSRGTGFLNNYGYTF. CDR3 coding DNA: TGTGCCAGCAGCCGCGGGACAGGGTTCCTGAATAACTATGGCTACACCTTC. This chain uses TRBV14 with TRBJ1-2; 9 bases line up with TRBD1. Trimming removed 4 bases from V and 1 base from J; junction bases left unmatched: 10. Germline V gives CDR1 SGHDN, CDR2 FVKESK. This CDR3 comprises 17 residues. Based on the CDR3 plus reference TRBV14 and TRBJ1-2, the full variable domain is EAGVTQFPSHSVIEKGQTVTLRCDPISGHDNLYWYRRVMGKEIKFLLHFVKESKQDESGMPNNRFLAERTGGTYSTLKVQPAELEDSGVYFCASSRGTGFLNNYGYTFGSGTRLTVV.

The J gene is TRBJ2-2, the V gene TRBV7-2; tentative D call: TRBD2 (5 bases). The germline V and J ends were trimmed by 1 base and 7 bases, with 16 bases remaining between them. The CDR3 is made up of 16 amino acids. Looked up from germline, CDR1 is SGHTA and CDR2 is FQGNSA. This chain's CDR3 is CASSLEIGLLGGELFF. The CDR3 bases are TGTGCCAGCAGCTTAGAAATAGGACTTTTGGGCGGGGAGCTGTTTTTT.

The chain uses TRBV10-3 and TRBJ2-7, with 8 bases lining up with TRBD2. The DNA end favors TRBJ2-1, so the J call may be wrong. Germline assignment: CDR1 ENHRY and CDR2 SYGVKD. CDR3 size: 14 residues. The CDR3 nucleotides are TGTGCCATCAGTTTAGCGGGAATGGACAATGAGCAGTTCTTC. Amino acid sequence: CAISLAGMDNEQFF.

DNA of the CDR3: TGTGCCAGCAGCTTAAACGGGTATGGCTACACCTTC. Amino acid sequence: CASSLNGYGYTF. The J gene is TRBJ1-2, the V gene TRBV7-9; D is ambiguous. The CDR3 runs to 12 residues. Germline CDR1 SEHNR, CDR2 FQNEAQ (reference sequence). Trimming cost V 2 bases and J 5 bases, with 6 bases left between them.

The CDR3 DNA is TGTGCCAGCAGCGTAATGTCAGGCCCCCTTTACGAGCAGTACTTC. This sequence encodes CASSVMSGPLYEQYF. V gene TRBV9 combines with J gene TRBJ2-7; no reliable D call. Germline values: CDR1 SGDLS, CDR2 YYNGEE. The CDR3 spans 15 residues. The V and J ends lost 1 base and 4 bases respectively, with 15 bases between them.

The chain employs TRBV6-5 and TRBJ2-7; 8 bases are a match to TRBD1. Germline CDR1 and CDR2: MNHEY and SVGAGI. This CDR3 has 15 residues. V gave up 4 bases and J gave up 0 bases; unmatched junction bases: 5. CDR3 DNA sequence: TGTGCCAGCAGTTCAGGGGGCCTCGCCTCCTACGAGCAGTACTTC. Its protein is CASSSGGLASYEQYF.

The CDR3 DNA sequence: TGTGCCAGCAGTTCGGTCAGGCGGGGCACTGAAGCTTTCTTT. Protein: CASSSVRRGTEAFF. The chain couples TRBV6-6 to TRBJ1-1, with D unresolved. The germline V and J ends were trimmed by 4 bases and 4 bases, with 13 bases remaining between them. Per the germline V gene, CDR1 is MNHNY and CDR2 is SVGAGI (reference sequence). The CDR3 is 14 residues long.

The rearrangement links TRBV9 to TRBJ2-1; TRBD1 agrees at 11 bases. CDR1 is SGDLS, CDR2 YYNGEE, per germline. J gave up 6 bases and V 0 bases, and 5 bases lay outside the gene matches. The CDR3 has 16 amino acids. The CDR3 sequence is CASSVGTGGRVNEQFF. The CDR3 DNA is TGTGCCAGCAGCGTAGGGACAGGGGGCAGGGTCAATGAGCAGTTCTTC. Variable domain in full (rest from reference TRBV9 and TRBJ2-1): DSGVTQTPKHLITATGQRVTLRCSPRSGDLSVYWYQQSLDQGLQFLIQYYNGEERAKGNILERFSAQQFPDLHSELNLSSLELGDSALYFCASSVGTGGRVNEQFFGPGTRLTVL.

For the CDR3, the DNA is TGTGCCAGCACACCTACAGGGGGGAGCACTGAAGCTTTCTTT. Residues: CASTPTGGSTEAFF. The V call is TRBV28, the J call TRBJ1-1; 8 bases align to TRBD1. The ends lost 7 bases at V and 4 bases at J; junction bases unmatched: 8. CDR3 length: 14 residues. CDR1 MDHEN and CDR2 SYDVKM come from the germline V gene.

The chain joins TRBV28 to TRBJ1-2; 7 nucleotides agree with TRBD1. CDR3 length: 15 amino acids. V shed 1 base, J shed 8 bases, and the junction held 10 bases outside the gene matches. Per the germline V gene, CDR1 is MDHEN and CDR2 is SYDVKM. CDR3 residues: CASSLLGTDLGGYTF. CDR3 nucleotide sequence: TGTGCCAGCAGTTTATTAGGGACAGACTTGGGGGGCTACACCTTC.

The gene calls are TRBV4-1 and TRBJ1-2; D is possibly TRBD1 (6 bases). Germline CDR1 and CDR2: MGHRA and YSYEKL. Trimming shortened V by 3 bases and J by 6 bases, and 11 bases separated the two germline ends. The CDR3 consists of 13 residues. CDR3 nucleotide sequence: TGCGCCAGCAGCCAGGACAGCGGGGATGGCTACACCTTC. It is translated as CASSQDSGDGYTF.

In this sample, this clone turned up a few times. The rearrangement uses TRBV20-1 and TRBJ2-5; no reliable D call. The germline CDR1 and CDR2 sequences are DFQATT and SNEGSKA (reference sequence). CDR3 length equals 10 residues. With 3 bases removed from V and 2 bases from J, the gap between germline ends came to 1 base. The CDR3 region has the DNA TGCAGTGCTAGTCAAGAGACCCAGTACTTC. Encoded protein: CSASQETQYF.

The CDR3 loop reads CASSYAPSYEQYF. CDR3 sequence (DNA): TGTGCCAGCAGTTACGCCCCCAGCTACGAGCAGTACTTC. The V and J genes are TRBV6-5 and TRBJ2-7; no firm D call. The CDR3 is 13 amino acids. Per germline, CDR1 MNHEY and CDR2 SVGAGI. Trimming left V 2 bases short and J 3 bases short, with 8 bases between.

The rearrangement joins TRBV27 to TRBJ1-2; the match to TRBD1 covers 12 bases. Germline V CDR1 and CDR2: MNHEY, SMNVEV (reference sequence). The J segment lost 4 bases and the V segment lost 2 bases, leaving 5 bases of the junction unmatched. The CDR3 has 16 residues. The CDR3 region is CASSLGTGGAGYGYTF. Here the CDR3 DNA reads TGTGCCAGCAGTTTAGGGACAGGGGGCGCAGGCTATGGCTACACCTTC.

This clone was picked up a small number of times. CDR3 DNA: TGTGCCAGCTCGGGGACTAGCGGGAACAATGAGCAGTTCTTC. Translated, it gives CASSGTSGNNEQFF. V and J are TRBV18 and TRBJ2-1; 13 bases are shared with TRBD2. CDR3 size: 14 residues. Per the germline V gene, CDR1 is KGHSH and CDR2 is LQKENI. V shed 6 bases and J 5 bases; nucleotides not matched to a gene: 1. Full variable domain (rest looked up from reference TRBV18 and TRBJ2-1): NAGVMQNPRHLVRRRGQEARLRCSPMKGHSHVYWYRQLPEEGLKFMVYLQKENIIDESGMPKERFSAEFPKEGPSILRIQQVVRGDSAAYFCASSGTSGNNEQFFGPGTRLTVL.

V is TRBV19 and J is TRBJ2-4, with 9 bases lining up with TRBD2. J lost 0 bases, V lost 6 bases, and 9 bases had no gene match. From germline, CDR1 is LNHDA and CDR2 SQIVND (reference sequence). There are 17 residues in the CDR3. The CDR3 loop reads CASRPALAGLAKNIQYF. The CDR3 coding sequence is TGTGCCAGTAGACCCGCTCTAGCGGGGCTAGCCAAAAACATTCAGTACTTC. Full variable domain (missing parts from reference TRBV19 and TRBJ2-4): DGGITQSPKYLFRKEGQNVTLSCEQNLNHDAMYWYRQDPGQGLRLIYYSQIVNDFQKGDIAEGYSVSREKKESFPLTVTSAQKNPTAFYLCASRPALAGLAKNIQYFGAGTRLSVL.

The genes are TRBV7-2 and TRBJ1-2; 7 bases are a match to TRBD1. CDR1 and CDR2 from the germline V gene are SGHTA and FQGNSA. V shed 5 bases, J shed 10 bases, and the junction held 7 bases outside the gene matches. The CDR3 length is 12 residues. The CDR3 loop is CASSPRTGDYTF. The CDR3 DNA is TGTGCCAGCAGCCCCAGGACAGGAGACTACACCTTC.

This chain's CDR3 is CASRLAHTQYF. The DNA of the CDR3 is TGTGCCAGCAGACTAGCCCATACGCAGTATTTT. The rearrangement uses TRBV28 and TRBJ2-3, with D tentatively TRBD2 (6 bases). This CDR3 has 11 residues. Trimming took off 6 bases at V and 7 bases at J, with 8 bases between the two ends. Germline V gene lookup returns CDR1 MDHEN and CDR2 SYDVKM.

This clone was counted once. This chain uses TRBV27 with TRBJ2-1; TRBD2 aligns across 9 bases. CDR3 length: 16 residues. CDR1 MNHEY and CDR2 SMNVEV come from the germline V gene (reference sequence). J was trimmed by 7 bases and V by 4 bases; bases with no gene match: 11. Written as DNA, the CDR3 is TGTGCCAGCAGTTCATCCGGAAGCGGGAGGTGGAATGAGCAGTTCTTC. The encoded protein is CASSSSGSGRWNEQFF.

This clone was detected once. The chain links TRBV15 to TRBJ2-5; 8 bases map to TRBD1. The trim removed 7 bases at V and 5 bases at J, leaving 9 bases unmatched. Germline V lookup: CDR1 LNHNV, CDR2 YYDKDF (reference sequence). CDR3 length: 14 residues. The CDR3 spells CATKDRGLMETQYF. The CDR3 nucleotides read TGTGCCACCAAAGACAGGGGACTCATGGAGACCCAGTACTTC.